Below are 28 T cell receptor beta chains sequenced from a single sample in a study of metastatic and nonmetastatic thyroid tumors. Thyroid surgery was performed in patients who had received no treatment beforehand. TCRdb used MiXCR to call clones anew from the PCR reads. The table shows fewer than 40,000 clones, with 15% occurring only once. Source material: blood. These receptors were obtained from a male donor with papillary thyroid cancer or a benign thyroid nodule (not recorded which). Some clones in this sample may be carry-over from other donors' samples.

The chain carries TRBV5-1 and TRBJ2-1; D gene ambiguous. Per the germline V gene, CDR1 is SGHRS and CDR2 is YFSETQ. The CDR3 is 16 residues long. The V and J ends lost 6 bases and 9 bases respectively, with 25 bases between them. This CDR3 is CASTDPELPFPREQFF. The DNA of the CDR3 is TGCGCCAGCACAGATCCGGAACTCCCGTTCCCTCGTGAGCAGTTCTTC.

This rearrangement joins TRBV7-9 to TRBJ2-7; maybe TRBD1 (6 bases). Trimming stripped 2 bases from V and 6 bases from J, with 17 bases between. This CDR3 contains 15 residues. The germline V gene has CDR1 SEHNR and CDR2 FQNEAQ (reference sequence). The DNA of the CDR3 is TGTGCCAGCAGCTTAAGGGGGTCAGGGTGGTTCGAGCAGTACTTC. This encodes CASSLRGSGWFEQYF.

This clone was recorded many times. CDR3 bases: TGTGCCAGCAGTCTCGCTCTGCGGAGGGGGGAGACCCAGTACTTC. Protein product: CASSLALRRGETQYF. The V and J genes are TRBV6-4 and TRBJ2-5; D may match TRBD1 or TRBD2 (6 bases each). CDR3 length equals 15 residues. Germline values: CDR1 MRHNA, CDR2 SNTAGT. With 5 bases removed from V and 5 bases from J, the gap between germline ends came to 18 bases.

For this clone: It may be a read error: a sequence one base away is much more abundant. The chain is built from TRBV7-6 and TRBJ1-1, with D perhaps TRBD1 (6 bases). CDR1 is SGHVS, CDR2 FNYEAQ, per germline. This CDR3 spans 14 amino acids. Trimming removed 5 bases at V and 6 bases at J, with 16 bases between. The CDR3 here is CASSPRTERAEAFF. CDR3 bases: TGTGCCAGCAGCCCCCGGACAGAGAGGGCTGAAGCTTTCTTT.

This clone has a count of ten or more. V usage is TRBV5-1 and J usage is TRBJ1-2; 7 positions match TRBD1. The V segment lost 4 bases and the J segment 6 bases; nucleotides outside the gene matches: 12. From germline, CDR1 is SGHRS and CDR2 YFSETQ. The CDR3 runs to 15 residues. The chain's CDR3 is CASSRVPGQGDGYTF. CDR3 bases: TGCGCCAGCAGCCGGGTCCCTGGGCAGGGGGATGGCTACACCTTC.

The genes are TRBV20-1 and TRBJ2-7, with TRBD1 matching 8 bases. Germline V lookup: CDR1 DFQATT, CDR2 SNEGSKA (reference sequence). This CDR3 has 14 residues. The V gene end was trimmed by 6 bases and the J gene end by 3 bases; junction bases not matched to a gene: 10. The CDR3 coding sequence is TGCAGTGCCCCCCTGGTGACAGGGGACTACGAGCAGTACTTC. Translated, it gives CSAPLVTGDYEQYF.

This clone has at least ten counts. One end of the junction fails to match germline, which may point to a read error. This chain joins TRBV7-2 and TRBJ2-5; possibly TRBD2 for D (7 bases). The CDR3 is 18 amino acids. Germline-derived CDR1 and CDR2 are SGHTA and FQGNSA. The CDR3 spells CASSLALRGGIEQETQYF. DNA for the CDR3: TGCGCCAGCAGCTTAGCGCTAAGGGGGGGAATCGAACAAGAGACCCAGTACTTC.

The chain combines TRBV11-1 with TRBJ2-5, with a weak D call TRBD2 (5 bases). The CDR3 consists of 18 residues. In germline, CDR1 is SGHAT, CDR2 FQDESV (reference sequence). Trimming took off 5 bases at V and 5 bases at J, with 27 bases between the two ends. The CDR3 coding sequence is TGTGCCAGCAGCAAGTGGTTGTCAGCGGTCAGAACGGTGGAGACCCAGTACTTC. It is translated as CASSKWLSAVRTVETQYF.

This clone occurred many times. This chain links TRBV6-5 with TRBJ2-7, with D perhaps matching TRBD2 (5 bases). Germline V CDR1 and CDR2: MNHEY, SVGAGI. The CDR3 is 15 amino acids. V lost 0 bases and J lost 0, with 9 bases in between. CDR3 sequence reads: CASSYSSAGSYEQYF. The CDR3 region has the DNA TGTGCCAGCAGTTACTCGTCGGCGGGCTCCTACGAGCAGTACTTC.

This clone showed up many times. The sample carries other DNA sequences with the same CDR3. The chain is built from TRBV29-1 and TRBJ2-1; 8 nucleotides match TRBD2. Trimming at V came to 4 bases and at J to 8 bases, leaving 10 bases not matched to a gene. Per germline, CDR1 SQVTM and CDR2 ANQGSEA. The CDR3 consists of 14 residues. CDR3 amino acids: CSVGAAGGTHEQFF. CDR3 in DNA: TGCAGCGTTGGGGCGGCGGGAGGAACGCATGAGCAGTTCTTC.

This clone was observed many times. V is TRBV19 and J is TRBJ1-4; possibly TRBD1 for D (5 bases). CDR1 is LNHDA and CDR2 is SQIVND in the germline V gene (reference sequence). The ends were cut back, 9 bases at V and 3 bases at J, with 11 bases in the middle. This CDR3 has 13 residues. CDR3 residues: CASPTASNEKLFF. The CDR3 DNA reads TGTGCCAGCCCGACAGCTTCTAATGAAAAACTGTTTTTT.

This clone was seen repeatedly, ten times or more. CDR3: CAISTGQDYEAFF. The CDR3 DNA reads TGTGCCATCTCGACAGGGCAGGACTATGAAGCTTTCTTT. This sequence joins TRBV10-3 and TRBJ1-1, with 7 bases lining up with TRBD1. The germline gives CDR1 ENHRY, CDR2 SYGVKD. Trimming removed 8 bases from V and 7 bases from J; junction bases left unmatched: 10. The CDR3 is 13 amino acids.

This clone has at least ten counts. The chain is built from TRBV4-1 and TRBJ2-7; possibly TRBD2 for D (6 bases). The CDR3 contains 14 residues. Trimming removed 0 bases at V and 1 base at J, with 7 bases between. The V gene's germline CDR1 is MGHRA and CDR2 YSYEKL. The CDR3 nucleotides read TGCGCCAGCAGCCAAGATGGGACTTCCTACGAGCAGTACTTC. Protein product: CASSQDGTSYEQYF.

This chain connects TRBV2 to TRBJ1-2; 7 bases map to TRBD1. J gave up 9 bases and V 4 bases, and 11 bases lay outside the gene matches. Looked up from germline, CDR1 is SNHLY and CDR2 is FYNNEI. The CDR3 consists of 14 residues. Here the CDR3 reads CASSGNRGQESYTF. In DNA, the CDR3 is TGTGCCAGCAGTGGAAACAGGGGTCAGGAAAGCTACACCTTC.

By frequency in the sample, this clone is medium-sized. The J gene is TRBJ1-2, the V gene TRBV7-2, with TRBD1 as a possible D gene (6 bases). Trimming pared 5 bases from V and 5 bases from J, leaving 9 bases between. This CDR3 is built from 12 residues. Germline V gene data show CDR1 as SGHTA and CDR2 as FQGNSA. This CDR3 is CASSPGEYGYTF. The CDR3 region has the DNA TGTGCCAGCAGCCCAGGGGAATATGGCTACACCTTC.

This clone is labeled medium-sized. Here the CDR3 DNA reads TGTGCCAGCAGTGAAGGGCTAGCGGGATTAGGGGAGCAGTACTTC. Its protein product is CASSEGLAGLGEQYF. The J gene is TRBJ2-7, the V gene TRBV2; 9 positions agree with TRBD2. Germline CDR1 and CDR2: SNHLY and FYNNEI. V was pared by 1 base and J by 7 bases, with 8 bases of the junction left unmatched. The CDR3 length is 15 residues.

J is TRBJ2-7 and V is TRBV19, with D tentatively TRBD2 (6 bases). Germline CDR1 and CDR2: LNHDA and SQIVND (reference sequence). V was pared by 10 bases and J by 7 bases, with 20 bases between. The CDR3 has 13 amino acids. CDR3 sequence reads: CATCTGSRREQYF. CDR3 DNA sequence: TGTGCCACTTGTACCGGGAGCCGACGGGAGCAGTACTTC.

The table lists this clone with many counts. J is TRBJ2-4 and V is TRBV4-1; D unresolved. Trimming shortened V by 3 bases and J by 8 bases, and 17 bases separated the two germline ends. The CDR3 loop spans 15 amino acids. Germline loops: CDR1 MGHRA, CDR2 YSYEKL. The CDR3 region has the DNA TGCGCCAGCAGCCACGAACCCAACACGGTGGACATTCAGTACTTC. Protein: CASSHEPNTVDIQYF.

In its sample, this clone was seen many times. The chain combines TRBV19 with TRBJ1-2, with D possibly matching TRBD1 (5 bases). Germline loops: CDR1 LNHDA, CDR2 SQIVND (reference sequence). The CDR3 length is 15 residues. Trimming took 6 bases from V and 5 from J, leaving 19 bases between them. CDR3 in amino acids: CASRRGIIGVYGYTF. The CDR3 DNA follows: TGTGCCAGTAGAAGGGGCATCATCGGTGTGTATGGCTACACCTTC.

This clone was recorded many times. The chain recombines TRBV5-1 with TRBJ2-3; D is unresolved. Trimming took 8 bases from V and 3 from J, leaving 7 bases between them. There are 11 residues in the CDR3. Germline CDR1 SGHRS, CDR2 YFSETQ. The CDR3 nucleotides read TGCGCCAGTAGTCTTACAGATACGCAGTATTTT. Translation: CASSLTDTQYF.

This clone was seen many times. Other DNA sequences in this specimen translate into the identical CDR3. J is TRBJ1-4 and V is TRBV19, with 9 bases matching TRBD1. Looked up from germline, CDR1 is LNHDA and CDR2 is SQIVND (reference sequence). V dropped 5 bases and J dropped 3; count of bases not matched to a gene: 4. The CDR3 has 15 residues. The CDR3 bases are TGTGCCAGTAGTCGGAGGACAGGGGCTAATGAAAAACTGTTTTTT. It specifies CASSRRTGANEKLFF. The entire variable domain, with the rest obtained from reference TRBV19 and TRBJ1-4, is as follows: DGGITQSPKYLFRKEGQNVTLSCEQNLNHDAMYWYRQDPGQGLRLIYYSQIVNDFQKGDIAEGYSVSREKKESFPLTVTSAQKNPTAFYLCASSRRTGANEKLFFGSGTQLSVL.

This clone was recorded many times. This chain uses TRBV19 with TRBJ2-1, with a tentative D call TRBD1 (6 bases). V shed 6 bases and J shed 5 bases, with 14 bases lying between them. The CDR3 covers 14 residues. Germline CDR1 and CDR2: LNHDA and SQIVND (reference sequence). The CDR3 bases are TGTGCCAGTAGGATACAGGGTGGCAACAATGAGCAGTTCTTC. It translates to CASRIQGGNNEQFF.

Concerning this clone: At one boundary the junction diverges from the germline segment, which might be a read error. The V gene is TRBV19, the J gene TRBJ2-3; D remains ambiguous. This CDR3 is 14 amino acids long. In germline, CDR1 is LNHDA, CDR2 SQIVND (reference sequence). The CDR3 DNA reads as TGTGGCAGTAGTAAGCCTAATGGGGCAGATACGCAGTATTTT. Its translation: CGSSKPNGADTQYF.

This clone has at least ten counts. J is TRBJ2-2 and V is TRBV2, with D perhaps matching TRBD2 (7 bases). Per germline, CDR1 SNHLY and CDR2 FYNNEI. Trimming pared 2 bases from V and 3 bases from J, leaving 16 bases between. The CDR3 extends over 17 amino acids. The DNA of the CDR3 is TGTGCCAGCAGTGAAAGAGGGGGGGGACGCGACACCGGGGAGCTGTTTTTT. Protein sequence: CASSERGGGRDTGELFF.

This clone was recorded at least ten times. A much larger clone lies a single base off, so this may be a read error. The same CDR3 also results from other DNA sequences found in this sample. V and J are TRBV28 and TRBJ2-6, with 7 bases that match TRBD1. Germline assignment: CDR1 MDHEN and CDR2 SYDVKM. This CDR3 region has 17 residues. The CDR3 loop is CASSLLRGMSGVNVLTF. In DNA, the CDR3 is TGTGCCAGCAGTTTACTCAGGGGGATGTCTGGGGTCAACGTCCTGACTTTC.

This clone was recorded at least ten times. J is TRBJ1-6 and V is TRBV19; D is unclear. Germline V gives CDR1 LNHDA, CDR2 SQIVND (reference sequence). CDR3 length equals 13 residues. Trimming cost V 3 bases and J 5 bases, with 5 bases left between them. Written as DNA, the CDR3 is TGTGCCAGTAGTATCCCAAATAATTCACCCCTCCACTTT. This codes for CASSIPNNSPLHF.

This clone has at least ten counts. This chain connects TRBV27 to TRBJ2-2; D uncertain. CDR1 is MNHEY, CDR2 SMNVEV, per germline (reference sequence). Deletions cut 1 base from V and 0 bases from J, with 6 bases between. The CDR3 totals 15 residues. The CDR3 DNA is TGTGCCAGCAGTTTATGGGGAACGAACACCGGGGAGCTGTTTTTT. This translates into CASSLWGTNTGELFF.

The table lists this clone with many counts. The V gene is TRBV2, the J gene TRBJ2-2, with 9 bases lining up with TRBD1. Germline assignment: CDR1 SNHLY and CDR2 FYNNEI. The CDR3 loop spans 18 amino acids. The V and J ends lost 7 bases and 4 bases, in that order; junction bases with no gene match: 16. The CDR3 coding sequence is TGTGCCAGCAAAAGGGGTGCCGGGACAGGGTGGAGCACCGGGGAGCTGTTTTTT. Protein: CASKRGAGTGWSTGELFF.